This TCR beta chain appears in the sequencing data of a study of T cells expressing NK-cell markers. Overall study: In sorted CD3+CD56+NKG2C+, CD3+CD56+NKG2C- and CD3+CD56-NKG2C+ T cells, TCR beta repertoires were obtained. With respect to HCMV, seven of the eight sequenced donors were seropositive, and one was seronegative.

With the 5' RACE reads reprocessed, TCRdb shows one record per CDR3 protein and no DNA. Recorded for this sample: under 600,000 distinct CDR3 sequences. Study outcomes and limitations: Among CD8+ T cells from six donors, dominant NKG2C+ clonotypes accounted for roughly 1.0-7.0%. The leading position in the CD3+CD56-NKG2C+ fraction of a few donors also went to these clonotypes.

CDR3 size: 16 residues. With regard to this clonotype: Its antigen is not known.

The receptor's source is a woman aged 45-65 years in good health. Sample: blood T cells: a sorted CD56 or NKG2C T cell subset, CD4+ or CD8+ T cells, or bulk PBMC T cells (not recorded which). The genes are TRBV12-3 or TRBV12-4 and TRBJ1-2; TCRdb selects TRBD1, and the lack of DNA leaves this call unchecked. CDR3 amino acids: CASSLDRINSNYGYTF.